Below, one TCR beta chain is given with its context. Antigen unknown. This sample was taken from a study of T cell repertoires in cytomegalovirus infection. Using its own MiXCR run on the reads, TCRdb lists one record per CDR3 protein. Of a few hundred thousand distinct CDR3 sequences in the sample, 33% were seen once. The CDR3 runs 15 residues. V gave up 8 bases and J gave up 8 bases, with 19 bases separating them. Study-wide points: Clonotypes of TCR beta that were HLA-C-restricted and CMV-specific dominated the ex vivo response.

V usage is TRBV12-3 or TRBV12-4 and J usage is TRBJ1-6; D might be TRBD1 (6 bases). Sequencing used cultured PBMCs, obtained from culture after CMV antigen stimulation. The clonotype comes from a human donor in good health (CMV status not recorded). Some clones in this sample may be carry-over from other donors' samples. The CDR3 bases are TGTGCCAGCTCAATGGAGGGGGGCCTGCATTCACCCCTCCACTTT. It yields the protein CASSMEGGLHSPLHF.